A single sample gave rise to the 27 T cell receptor delta chains below, sequenced in a study of gamma-delta T cells after stem cell transplantation. TCRdb re-called clones from the RT-PCR reads using CATT. The table has about 14,000 delta-chain clones, 9.4% seen once; the top ten hold around 60%. Sequencing input: gamma-delta T cells. These receptors were taken from a human donor. It is not recorded whose cells these are; they may come from a transplant donor.

This clone has more than one count but fewer than ten. For this DNA, TCRdb reports the protein of a much larger clone, which diverges at residue 4, most likely from a read error; the protein presented here is translated directly from the DNA. The rearrangement links TRDV2 to TRDJ1, with a possible D match to TRDD3 (6 bases). Germline V gene lookup returns CDR1 GEAIGNYY and CDR2 EKD. V was trimmed by 4 bases and J by 3 bases, leaving 17 bases between them. The CDR3 is 15 residues long. The CDR3 spells CACEIVRGTPDKLIF. The CDR3 bases are TGTGCCTGTGAGATAGTCCGGGGGACACCCGATAAACTCATCTTT.

The V and J genes are TRDV3 and TRDJ1; no clear D gene. The germline V gene has CDR1 TVYSNPD and CDR2 GDNSRS (reference sequence). This CDR3 contains 15 residues. Trimming took off 2 bases at V and 0 bases at J, with 16 bases between the two ends. The CDR3 here is CAFSRRPLYTDKLIF. The CDR3 DNA sequence: TGTGCCTTTTCACGCAGGCCGCTGTACACCGATAAACTCATCTTT.

In regard to this clone: The TCRdb protein, from a much larger clone, departs from this DNA's translation at residue 9, likely by read error; the protein shown derives from the DNA. The chain links TRDV2 to TRDJ1; 9 nucleotides agree with TRDD3. The CDR3 spans 19 residues. Germline CDR1 GEAIGNYY, CDR2 EKD. V shed 0 bases and J 4 bases; nucleotides not matched to a gene: 17. The DNA for the CDR3 is TGTGCCTGTGACACCGGGGGCAACTCGGGGATACGGGGCAGCGATAAACTCATCTTT. Translating gives CACDTGGNSGIRGSDKLIF.

This clone was counted only a few times. The chain carries TRDV1 and TRDJ1; 13 nucleotides line up with TRDD3. J lost 1 base, V lost 0 bases, and 11 bases had no gene match. Germline CDR1 and CDR2: TSWWSYY and QGS. The CDR3 is 20 residues long. CDR3 sequence (DNA): TGTGCTCTTGGGGAACTCCGGTTACTGGGGGATACGAGGGGCACCGATAAACTCATCTTT. Its protein is CALGELRLLGDTRGTDKLIF.

This clone was counted many times. TCRdb assigns this DNA the protein of a much larger clone, which departs from its translation at residue 14; this likely reflects a read error, and the protein shown comes from translating the DNA. The J gene is TRDJ1, the V gene TRDV2; 11 nucleotides match TRDD3. This CDR3 comprises 17 residues. Germline lookup yields CDR1 GEAIGNYY and CDR2 EKD. CDR3 DNA: TGTGCCTGTGACTCTCTCATGGGGGATACGGTCACCGATAACCTCATCTTT. Translated, it gives CACDSLMGDTVTDNLIF.

About this clone itself: This DNA's translation and the protein TCRdb lists, from a much larger clone, do not match at residue 11, likely due to a read error; the protein shown is translated from the DNA. The chain joins TRDV2 to TRDJ1, with D possibly matching TRDD3 (6 bases). The ends were cut back, 1 base at V and 0 bases at J, with 29 bases in the middle. Germline CDR1 reads GEAIGNYY; CDR2 reads EKD. This CDR3 is 21 amino acids long. The CDR3 loop is CACDTIRSSRHTGLYTDKLIF. In nucleotides, the CDR3 is TGTGCCTGTGACACTATACGCTCTTCCCGTCATACTGGGCTGTACACCGATAAACTCATCTTT.

For this clone: A much larger clone differs from this one at a single base, so this may be a read error. The chain links TRDV2 to TRDJ1; D not certain. Deletions cut 4 bases from V and 4 bases from J, with 27 bases between. Germline-derived CDR1 and CDR2 are GEAIGNYY and EKD. This CDR3 comprises 18 residues. CDR3 sequence: CACDPGSLTRGLDDKLIF. In nucleotides, the CDR3 is TGTGCCTGTGATCCGGGTAGCCTTACCCGAGGGCTGGACGATAAACTCATCTTT.

By proportion, this clone is medium-sized. The J gene is TRDJ1, the V gene TRDV2, with D tentatively TRDD3 (6 bases). CDR3 length equals 15 residues. V was pared by 0 bases and J by 2 bases, with 12 bases between. Germline CDR1 reads GEAIGNYY; CDR2 reads EKD. The CDR3 sequence is CACDTGRGETDKLIF. The CDR3 nucleotides are TGTGCCTGTGACACCGGACGGGGGGAGACCGATAAACTCATCTTT.

This clone appeared a few times. At residue 15, the translated DNA and the protein in TCRdb do not agree; the protein given here is derived from the DNA. Other nucleotide sequences from this sample produce the same CDR3. This rearrangement joins TRDV2 to TRDJ3, with TRDD3 matching over 7 bases. Germline values: CDR1 GEAIGNYY, CDR2 EKD. The CDR3 has 23 amino acids. CDR3 DNA sequence: TGTGCCTGTGACACCGCGCCTACTGGGGTCCCCAACCTAAGCTACTGGGCCACCCGACAGATGTTTTTC. Amino acids: CACDTAPTGVPNLSYWATRQMFF.

The CDR3 region is CACDTGRGDTAWYTDKLIF. The CDR3 nucleotides read TGTGCCTGTGACACCGGAAGGGGGGATACCGCCTGGTACACCGATAAACTCATCTTT. The chain couples TRDV2 to TRDJ1; 9 nucleotides line up with TRDD3. The CDR3 totals 19 residues. Looked up from germline, CDR1 is GEAIGNYY and CDR2 is EKD. The ends lost 0 bases at V and 0 bases at J; junction bases unmatched: 13.

Turning to this clone: TCRdb's protein, taken from a much larger clone, differs from this DNA's translation at residue 4, likely owing to a read error; the protein displayed comes from the DNA. Other DNA sequences within the sample encode an identical CDR3. V is TRDV2 and J is TRDJ1, with unresolved D. Germline lookup yields CDR1 GEAIGNYY and CDR2 EKD. Trimming left V 4 bases short and J 4 bases short, with 18 bases between. This CDR3 spans 15 amino acids. CDR3 in amino acids: CACEGMAPSIDKLIF. DNA for the CDR3: TGTGCCTGTGAAGGAATGGCCCCGAGCATCGATAAACTCATCTTT.

This chain uses TRDV1 with TRDJ1; D might be TRDD3 (5 bases). The V gene's germline CDR1 is TSWWSYY and CDR2 QGS. CDR3 length: 16 residues. V lost 11 bases, J lost 10 bases, and 32 bases lay in between. In DNA, the CDR3 is TGTGCTAGTGGGGAAGGACGTACGCGGGGAGACGCAGCACTCATCTTT. Amino acids: CASGEGRTRGDAALIF.

Worth noting for this clone: Only one base separates this from a far larger clonotype, so it likely reflects a read error. This CDR3 is also generated by other DNA sequences in the sample. V usage is TRDV2 and J usage is TRDJ1, with TRDD3 as a possible D gene (6 bases). The V gene's germline CDR1 is GEAIGNYY and CDR2 EKD. CDR3 length equals 17 residues. The CDR3 loop is CACDTVGDLAYTDKLIF. The CDR3, as DNA: TGTGCCTGTGACACAGTCGGGGATCTGGCCTACACCGACAAACTCATCTTT.

The sample holds a few counts of this clone. This likely reflects a read error, since a far larger clone is one base away. Other DNA sequences of this sample code for an identical CDR3. The chain uses TRDV2 and TRDJ1; a possible D gene is TRDD3 (6 bases). Germline CDR1 GEAIGNYY, CDR2 EKD. V lost 1 base and J 0 bases, leaving 17 bases between the germline ends. The CDR3 consists of 17 residues. CDR3 residues: CACDTAGETKYTDKLIF. CDR3 in DNA: TGTGCCTGTGACACTGCTGGGGAAACCAAGTACACCGATAAACTCATCTTT.

This clone was recorded a few times. A far larger clone is just one base off, so this is likely a read error. Distinct nucleotide sequences in the sample also encode this CDR3. The V call is TRDV2, the J call TRDJ1; 11 nucleotides agree with TRDD3. This CDR3 has 17 amino acids. Germline CDR1 GEAIGNYY, CDR2 EKD. CDR3 DNA: TGCGCCTGTGACGGCCTGGGGGATACTAGGGACACCGATAAACTCATCTTT. This codes for CACDGLGDTRDTDKLIF.

This clone was picked up a small number of times. The TCRdb protein, from a much larger clone, departs from this DNA's translation at residues 5 and 9, likely by read error; the protein shown derives from the DNA. The chain employs TRDV2 and TRDJ1; TRDD3 aligns across 11 bases. V trimming: 0 bases; J trimming: 1 base; junction bases outside the gene matches: 12. Germline-derived CDR1 and CDR2 are GEAIGNYY and EKD. CDR3 length: 19 residues. The chain's CDR3 is CACDTTSAMGDTFTDKLIF. The CDR3 DNA reads as TGTGCCTGTGACACCACGTCGGCCATGGGGGATACGTTCACCGATAAACTCATCTTT.

Details on this clone: This DNA's translation differs at residues 3 and 7 from TCRdb's protein, which comes from a much larger clone; a read error is likely, and the protein shown is translated from the DNA. The CDR3 spells CASDSRKGDTVTDKLIF. For the CDR3, the DNA is TGTGCCTCTGACTCTCGCAAGGGGGATACGGTCACCGATAAACTCATCTTT. The chain is built from TRDV2 and TRDJ1; 10 nucleotides agree with TRDD3. The germline V gene encodes CDR1 GEAIGNYY and CDR2 EKD. This CDR3 spans 17 amino acids.

This clone was picked up many times. The TCRdb protein, from a much larger clone, departs from this DNA's translation at residue 15, likely by read error; the protein shown derives from the DNA. Other DNA variants within this sample encode the same CDR3. The V gene is TRDV2, the J gene TRDJ1; 8 bases line up with TRDD3. This CDR3 is 18 amino acids long. Germline assignment: CDR1 GEAIGNYY and CDR2 EKD. The CDR3 DNA sequence: TGTGCCTGTGACATAGTGGGGGATCCGCTATCTTACACCGATCAACTCATCTTT. Translating it yields CACDIVGDPLSYTDQLIF.

The CDR3 nucleotides are TGTGCCTGTGACAAGAGCTACATACAGGTGGATTCGGTGACCGATAAACTCATCTTT. Protein: CACDKSYIQVDSVTDKLIF. The chain is built from TRDV2 and TRDJ1; D is unresolved. With 2 bases removed from V and 2 bases from J, the gap between germline ends came to 26 bases. Germline-derived CDR1 and CDR2 are GEAIGNYY and EKD. The CDR3 loop spans 19 amino acids.

As for this clone: A far larger clone is just one base off, so this is likely a read error. Distinct nucleotide sequences in the sample also encode this CDR3. The gene calls are TRDV2 and TRDJ1; 13 bases agree with TRDD3. CDR3 length equals 17 residues. Trimming removed 3 bases from V and 3 bases from J; junction bases left unmatched: 9. Germline loops: CDR1 GEAIGNYY, CDR2 EKD. The DNA of the CDR3 is TGTGCCTGTGACCGACTACTGGGGGATACGCGGGCCGATAAACTCATCTTT. It yields the protein CACDRLLGDTRADKLIF.

This clone was observed a handful of times. TCRdb's protein, taken from a much larger clone, differs from this DNA's translation at residue 12, likely owing to a read error; the protein displayed comes from the DNA. The chain recombines TRDV2 with TRDJ1; 11 bases align to TRDD3. Germline V CDR1 and CDR2: GEAIGNYY, EKD. This CDR3 comprises 18 residues. V shed 0 bases and J 2 bases; nucleotides not matched to a gene: 10. The CDR3 region has the DNA TGTGCCTGTGACACCCTAAAATTACTGGGGGATAGGACCGATAAACTCATCTTT. This encodes CACDTLKLLGDRTDKLIF.

V and J are TRDV3 and TRDJ1, with 7 bases fitting TRDD3. The J segment lost 10 bases and the V segment lost 2 bases, leaving 19 bases of the junction unmatched. The germline gives CDR1 TVYSNPD, CDR2 GDNSRS (reference sequence). There are 15 residues in the CDR3. The CDR3 DNA is TGTGCCTTTGACACCGTACTTTGGGATACCTATACACTCATCTTT. Translation gives CAFDTVLWDTYTLIF.

This clone was seen many times. TCRdb records a much larger clone's protein for this DNA, with a difference at residue 13 that likely arises from a read error; the protein given is the translation of the DNA. This chain links TRDV2 with TRDJ1, with 11 bases that match TRDD3. The CDR3 totals 17 residues. The germline gives CDR1 GEAIGNYY, CDR2 EKD. The CDR3: CACDSLMGDTVTGKLIF. As DNA, the CDR3 is TGTGCCTGTGACTCTCTCATGGGGGATACGGTCACCGGTAAACTCATCTTT.

This clone turned up a few times. TCRdb's protein and the translated DNA diverge at residue 3; the protein reported here is the translation of the DNA. This same CDR3 is encoded by further DNA sequences in the sample. For the CDR3, the DNA is TGTGCTCGTGGGAAACGAAGCACATTTCGGGCGGCCGATAAACTCATCTTT. It specifies CARGKRSTFRAADKLIF. The chain recombines TRDV1 with TRDJ1; D remains ambiguous. Germline V lookup: CDR1 TSWWSYY, CDR2 QGS. CDR3 length: 17 residues.

About this clone itself: This DNA translates differently at residue 15 from the TCRdb protein, which is that of a much larger clone; a read error is likely, and the protein shown is the DNA's own translation. The chain employs TRDV2 and TRDJ1; no definite D call. The CDR3 extends over 19 amino acids. Looked up from germline, CDR1 is GEAIGNYY and CDR2 is EKD. With 0 bases removed from V and 6 bases from J, the gap between germline ends came to 28 bases. For the CDR3, the DNA is TGTGCCTGTGACACCGTCCCCACAGGGCCAGTGGTGGGTACCAATAAACTCATCTTT. Translating gives CACDTVPTGPVVGTNKLIF.

This clone was counted between two and nine times. J is TRDJ1 and V is TRDV2; TRDD3 might be the D (6 bases). The CDR3 covers 17 residues. Germline-derived CDR1 and CDR2 are GEAIGNYY and EKD. Trimming shortened V by 3 bases and J by 0 bases, and 19 bases separated the two germline ends. Here the CDR3 DNA reads TGTGCCTGTGACTCTTGGGGGGAGTACGAGGACACCGATAAACTCATCTTT. This encodes CACDSWGEYEDTDKLIF.

A remark on this clone: The mismatch at residue 3 between this DNA's translation and the TCRdb protein of a much larger clone likely reflects a read error; the protein shown is translated from the DNA. This chain joins TRDV2 and TRDJ1; 7 bases align to TRDD3. The CDR3 runs 19 residues. The germline V gene encodes CDR1 GEAIGNYY and CDR2 EKD. The CDR3 reads CARDTLSRGIDGSTDKLIF. For the CDR3, the DNA is TGTGCCCGTGATACCCTATCGCGGGGGATTGATGGATCCACCGATAAACTCATCTTT.